This T cell receptor beta chain is from a study of OX40 agonist ivuxolimab in advanced cancers. The CDR3 sequence is 14 residues long. CDR1 KGHSH and CDR2 LQKENI come from the germline V gene. Trimming took off 1 base at V and 5 bases at J, with 12 bases between the two ends. Assay: immunoSEQ multiplex PCR; the TCRdb copy retains only in-frame clones and omits some. The sample carries 70,000 to 95,000 clones, 80% to 95% recorded once. The chain links TRBV18 to TRBJ2-7; D perhaps matches TRBD1 (6 bases). The TCR sequence derives from an adult with an advanced solid tumor such as melanoma, head and neck, liver or kidney cancer. The starting material was CD4+ or CD8+ T cells sorted from blood, obtained in a trial of the OX40 agonist ivuxolimab. CDR3: CASSPRNRDHEQYF. DNA for the CDR3: TGTGCCAGCTCACCACGTAACAGGGACCACGAGCAGTACTTC.